Below, one T cell receptor beta chain is given with its context. Its matching antigen is unknown. There are 15 residues in the CDR3. V shed 1 base, J shed 5 bases, and the junction held 4 bases outside the gene matches. This entry is derived from a study of blood T cells in healthy people across ages. Whole-study findings and limits: Correlation between TCR beta diversity and naive T cell percentage was strong. The CMV status of each donor remained undetermined, and this could have confounded shifts in expanded clonotypes.

Then a second PCR, running roughly 7 to 11 cycles, was carried out with a sample-barcoded 5' primer and a J-beta primer mix. Each CDR3 protein gets one entry after TCRdb re-called the 5' RACE reads with MiXCR. Found here are some 710,000 distinct CDR3 sequences, 20% to 25% of them singletons; the top ten hold around 22%. Roughly 10 milliliters of peripheral blood were drawn from each donor into EDTA-treated tubes. This TCR was recovered from an older man in good health. Sequences were obtained from blood. The chain employs TRBV12-3 or TRBV12-4 and TRBJ1-5; 8 bases fit TRBD1. Here the CDR3 reads CASSLGTGNHQPQHF. The CDR3 DNA is TGTGCCAGCAGTTTAGGGACAGGGAACCATCAGCCCCAGCATTTT.